One and the same sample provided the 29 T cell receptor beta chains below, sequenced in a study of T cells in localized non-small cell lung cancer. The repertoire was sequenced with immunoSEQ multiplex PCR; TCRdb's copy has only in-frame clones and lacks some. Of around 25,000 clones listed, 90% to 95% were seen once; the top ten hold approximately 2.9%. This specimen was peripheral blood, taken before any cancer treatment. The receptors were sampled from a woman between 35 and 75 years old with stage I lung adenocarcinoma.

The chain carries TRBV6-6 and TRBJ1-4; unclear D gene. The CDR3 covers 13 residues. Trimming took off 5 bases at V and 3 bases at J, with 7 bases between the two ends. Germline CDR1 MNHNY, CDR2 SVGAGI (reference sequence). The chain's CDR3 is CASSPPPNEKLFF. For the CDR3, the DNA is TGTGCCAGCAGTCCCCCGCCTAATGAAAAACTGTTTTTT.

The rearrangement joins TRBV28 to TRBJ1-3, with 9 bases aligning to TRBD1. The V gene's germline CDR1 is MDHEN and CDR2 SYDVKM. With 6 bases clipped from V and 4 bases from J, the junction kept 7 bases outside the gene matches. There are 15 residues in the CDR3. CDR3 sequence (DNA): TGTGCCAGCAGCTCACAGGGGGCTGAGGGAAACACCATATATTTT. Translation gives CASSSQGAEGNTIYF.

The CDR3 nucleotides read TGTGCCAGCAGTGAAGACAGGCCAAGCTCCTACGAGCAGTACTTC. Protein product: CASSEDRPSSYEQYF. The chain links TRBV2 to TRBJ2-7, with D possibly matching TRBD1 (5 bases). Germline values: CDR1 SNHLY, CDR2 FYNNEI. The length of the CDR3 is 15 residues. With 1 base removed from V and 0 bases from J, the gap between germline ends came to 10 bases. Supplemented by reference TRBV2 and TRBJ2-7, the full variable domain reads EPEVTQTPSHQVTQMGQEVILRCVPISNHLYFYWYRQILGQKVEFLVSFYNNEISEKSEIFDDQFSVERPDGSNFTLKIRSTKLEDSAMYFCASSEDRPSSYEQYFGPGTRLTVT.

The chain has TRBV15 and TRBJ2-3; TRBD2 is a possible D gene (7 bases). The CDR3 has 16 residues. Trimming removed 0 bases at V and 4 bases at J, with 14 bases between. Germline V gives CDR1 LNHNV, CDR2 YYDKDF (reference sequence). CDR3 loop: CATSRDVGGGADTQYF. The CDR3 DNA reads as TGTGCCACCAGCAGAGATGTCGGAGGGGGGGCAGATACGCAGTATTTT.

This chain joins TRBV7-7 and TRBJ1-4, with a weak D call TRBD1 (5 bases). Germline V lookup: CDR1 SSHAT, CDR2 FNYEAQ (reference sequence). V lost 1 base, J lost 8 bases, and 11 bases lay in between. The length of the CDR3 is 14 residues. This CDR3 is CASSLVFRDEKLFF. DNA for the CDR3: TGTGCCAGCAGCTTAGTGTTCAGGGACGAAAAACTGTTTTTT. Complete variable domain (other parts from reference TRBV7-7 and TRBJ1-4): GAGVSQSPRYKVTKRGQDVTLRCDPISSHATLYWYQQALGQGPEFLTYFNYEAQPDKSGLPSDRFSAERPEGSISTLTIQRTEQRDSAMYRCASSLVFRDEKLFFGSGTQLSVL.

The DNA of the CDR3 is TGTGCCAGCAGCTCCCCCAAGGGGCCTATTTCACCCCTCCACTTT. Protein: CASSSPKGPISPLHF. V usage is TRBV11-2 and J usage is TRBJ1-6; tentatively, D is TRBD1 (5 bases). CDR1 SGHAT and CDR2 FQNNGV come from the germline V gene. V lost 4 bases, J lost 9 bases, and 16 bases lay in between. CDR3 length: 15 residues.

The chain carries TRBV30 and TRBJ2-7; D ambiguous. V dropped 2 bases and J dropped 3 bases, with 14 bases sitting between them. The CDR3 spans 14 residues. Germline CDR1 GTSNPN, CDR2 SVGIG (reference sequence). CDR3 sequence (DNA): TGTGCCTGGAGTCCGGAGATAGGGCTCTACGAGCAGTACTTC. Residues: CAWSPEIGLYEQYF.

The chain joins TRBV11-2 to TRBJ2-7; D is undetermined. Trimming took 1 base from V and 9 from J, leaving 7 bases between them. This CDR3 has 11 residues. Germline V gene lookup returns CDR1 SGHAT and CDR2 FQNNGV. The CDR3 DNA is TGTGCCAGCAGCTTAGGGACCGGGCAGTACTTC. This codes for CASSLGTGQYF. The complete variable domain, with remaining parts taken from reference TRBV11-2 and TRBJ2-7, reads EAGVAQSPRYKIIEKRQSVAFWCNPISGHATLYWYQQILGQGPKLLIQFQNNGVVDDSQLPKDRFSAERLKGVDSTLKIQPAKLEDSAVYLCASSLGTGQYFGPGTRLTVT.

The V gene is TRBV5-1, the J gene TRBJ2-2; weak D call: TRBD1 (6 bases). V lost 4 bases and J lost 0, with 13 bases in between. CDR1 is SGHRS and CDR2 is YFSETQ in the germline V gene. The CDR3 covers 16 residues. This CDR3 is CASSPVDRTNTGELFF. The CDR3 bases are TGCGCCAGCAGCCCGGTCGACAGGACGAACACCGGGGAGCTGTTTTTT.

The chain recombines TRBV7-2 with TRBJ1-3; D is unresolved. The CDR3 contains 12 residues. V was clipped by 4 bases and J by 4 bases, with 5 bases between them. Looked up from germline, CDR1 is SGHTA and CDR2 is FQGNSA. The DNA for the CDR3 is TGTGCCAGCAGCTCTCGGGGAAACACCATATATTTT. Its translation is CASSSRGNTIYF.

The chain links TRBV6-1 to TRBJ1-1, with TRBD1 matching 8 bases. V lost 6 bases, J lost 6 bases, and 12 bases stayed unmatched. CDR1 and CDR2 (germline): MNHNS, SASEGT. This CDR3 comprises 15 residues. This CDR3 is CASRATDRGISEAFF. For the CDR3, the DNA is TGTGCCAGCAGAGCAACAGACAGGGGCATTTCTGAAGCTTTCTTT.

The DNA for the CDR3 is TGTGCCAGCAGTCCCCTAGCAGGGAATGAGCAGTTCTTC. This gives the protein CASSPLAGNEQFF. The chain uses TRBV27 and TRBJ2-1, with D possibly being TRBD1 or TRBD2 (5 bases each). The germline V gene encodes CDR1 MNHEY and CDR2 SMNVEV (reference sequence). Trimming left V 5 bases short and J 7 bases short, with 12 bases between. The CDR3 runs to 13 residues.

CDR3: CASSTGTGLADTQYF. CDR3 in DNA: TGTGCCAGCAGCACCGGGACAGGGTTGGCAGATACGCAGTATTTT. The chain carries TRBV2 and TRBJ2-3, with 9 positions matching TRBD1. Germline V gene data show CDR1 as SNHLY and CDR2 as FYNNEI. Germline trimming cut 6 bases from V and 4 bases from J; bases unmatched to any gene: 8. CDR3 length: 15 residues.

CDR3 sequence: CASSLAMFTDRIYTGELFF. DNA for the CDR3: TGCGCCAGCAGCTTGGCTATGTTCACGGACAGGATATACACCGGGGAGCTGTTTTTT. The rearrangement links TRBV5-1 to TRBJ2-2; 7 bases line up with TRBD1. V lost 0 bases, J lost 3 bases, and 14 bases stayed unmatched. The V gene's germline CDR1 is SGHRS and CDR2 YFSETQ. The CDR3 sequence is 19 residues long.

A single count supports this clone. The rearrangement joins TRBV28 to TRBJ2-5; 12 bases fit TRBD1. The CDR3 covers 17 residues. The germline V gene has CDR1 MDHEN and CDR2 SYDVKM. V was pared by 2 bases and J by 3 bases, with 7 bases of the junction left unmatched. The CDR3 bases are TGTGCCAGCAGTTTAGCCCTTGGGACAGGGGGCGAAGAGACCCAGTACTTC. This translates into CASSLALGTGGEETQYF.

This chain links TRBV2 with TRBJ1-1; D might be TRBD1 (6 bases). The CDR3 covers 16 residues. Germline V CDR1 and CDR2: SNHLY, FYNNEI. With 4 bases removed from V and 0 bases from J, the gap between germline ends came to 15 bases. Here the CDR3 DNA reads TGTGCCAGCAGTGTAAAACAGGGCTACATGAACACTGAAGCTTTCTTT. Its translation is CASSVKQGYMNTEAFF.

CDR3 sequence: CASSLGAEQYF. Here the CDR3 DNA reads TGTGCCAGCAGTTTAGGGGCCGAGCAGTACTTC. The chain is built from TRBV27 and TRBJ2-7, with a tentative D call TRBD1 (5 bases). Germline V CDR1 and CDR2: MNHEY, SMNVEV (reference sequence). The ends were cut back, 2 bases at V and 6 bases at J, with 5 bases in the middle. The CDR3 totals 11 residues.

On this clone: Other DNA sequences in the sample encode the same CDR3. This chain connects TRBV5-1 to TRBJ1-2; 7 nucleotides match TRBD1. Germline assignment: CDR1 SGHRS and CDR2 YFSETQ. The CDR3 contains 13 residues. V was pared by 2 bases and J by 8 bases, with 6 bases of the junction left unmatched. The CDR3 DNA sequence: TGCGCCAGCAGCTTTCAGGGGGAAGAAGGCTACACCTTC. Protein product: CASSFQGEEGYTF.

This chain links TRBV30 with TRBJ1-1; 8 bases agree with TRBD1. Germline lookup yields CDR1 GTSNPN and CDR2 SVGIG (reference sequence). There are 13 residues in the CDR3. V lost 3 bases, J lost 7 bases, and 7 bases stayed unmatched. CDR3 loop: CAWSQQGGDEAFF. DNA of the CDR3: TGTGCCTGGAGCCAACAGGGGGGGGATGAAGCTTTCTTT.

This clone was observed a single time. The chain combines TRBV28 with TRBJ2-2; tentatively, D is TRBD2 (6 bases). The CDR3 length is 14 residues. Per germline, CDR1 MDHEN and CDR2 SYDVKM. With 6 bases removed from V and 5 bases from J, the gap between germline ends came to 13 bases. CDR3 sequence: CASRRPGETGELFF. The CDR3 DNA reads as TGTGCCAGCAGACGACCGGGGGAGACCGGGGAGCTGTTTTTT.

The chain combines TRBV19 with TRBJ1-5; the D gene is possibly TRBD1 (5 bases). This CDR3 spans 13 amino acids. Germline CDR1 reads LNHDA; CDR2 reads SQIVND (reference sequence). The V end was cut by 3 bases, the J end by 4 bases, with 7 bases between. The CDR3 DNA follows: TGTGCCAGTAGTATTGCAGGGAATCAGCCCCAGCATTTT. It codes for CASSIAGNQPQHF.

This clone was seen once. This sequence joins TRBV4-1 and TRBJ1-5; D may be TRBD1 (5 bases). The germline V and J ends were trimmed by 1 base and 6 bases, with 10 bases remaining between them. Germline V gives CDR1 MGHRA, CDR2 YSYEKL. CDR3 length: 14 residues. CDR3 residues: CASSQVGRGQPQHF. CDR3 DNA sequence: TGCGCCAGCAGCCAAGTGGGAAGGGGTCAGCCCCAGCATTTT.

V is TRBV6-5 and J is TRBJ2-1, with TRBD2 as a possible D gene (6 bases). CDR3 length equals 15 residues. Germline V gene lookup returns CDR1 MNHEY and CDR2 SVGAGI. V was clipped by 4 bases and J by 12 bases, with 22 bases between them. The CDR3 spells CASSSGVGRSGGQFF. The CDR3 coding sequence is TGTGCCAGCAGTTCGGGGGTAGGGCGGTCTGGCGGGCAGTTCTTC.

In this sample, this clone turned up once. J is TRBJ2-3 and V is TRBV12-5, with D perhaps TRBD1 (6 bases). CDR1 and CDR2 (germline): LGHNT, FRNRAP. Trimming took 5 bases from V and 6 from J, leaving 18 bases between them. The CDR3 sequence is 15 residues long. The CDR3 reads CASGLPRGIADTQYF. CDR3 bases: TGTGCTAGTGGTCTCCCCAGGGGTATTGCCGATACGCAGTATTTT. Full variable domain (remainder filled in from reference TRBV12-5 and TRBJ2-3): DARVTQTPRHKVTEMGQEVTMRCQPILGHNTVFWYRQTMMQGLELLAYFRNRAPLDDSGMPKDRFSAEMPDATLATLKIQPSEPRDSAVYFCASGLPRGIADTQYFGPGTRLTVL.

The chain has TRBV28 and TRBJ1-2; D is possibly TRBD1 (6 bases). This CDR3 is built from 14 residues. Germline CDR1 reads MDHEN; CDR2 reads SYDVKM. Between the trimmed V and J ends, which lost 6 bases and 1 base, there was a span of 12 bases. The CDR3 nucleotides read TGTGCCAGCAGCTTGGGACACAATAACTATGGCTACACCTTC. Amino acid sequence: CASSLGHNNYGYTF.

Only a few counts were recorded for this clone. V is TRBV9 and J is TRBJ2-1; maybe TRBD1 (5 bases). The CDR3 sequence is 14 residues long. V lost 3 bases to trimming and J lost 6 bases, with 13 bases between them. Germline assignment: CDR1 SGDLS and CDR2 YYNGEE. CDR3 sequence reads: CASSEGVGLNEQFF. The CDR3 DNA reads TGTGCCAGCAGCGAAGGGGTGGGGCTCAATGAGCAGTTCTTC.

This chain uses TRBV7-9 with TRBJ2-1; TRBD2 aligns across 9 bases. Germline V gene sequence: CDR1 SEHNR, CDR2 FQNEAQ (reference sequence). The ends lost 8 bases at V and 10 bases at J; junction bases unmatched: 9. This CDR3 has 13 residues. In nucleotides, the CDR3 is TGTGCCAGCTTTGGGCGGGAGGGAAGAGAGCAGTTCTTC. Amino acids: CASFGREGREQFF.

This clone was seen only a few times. As DNA, the CDR3 is TGTGCCAGCAGCTTTCAGGGGGGGGCGGCAGGAAACACCATATATTTT. It encodes CASSFQGGAAGNTIYF. The chain links TRBV11-2 to TRBJ1-3; 7 nucleotides match TRBD1. The CDR3 extends over 16 amino acids. V shed 3 bases and J 4 bases; nucleotides not matched to a gene: 9. The germline V gene has CDR1 SGHAT and CDR2 FQNNGV. The full variable domain, completed using reference TRBV11-2 and TRBJ1-3, is EAGVAQSPRYKIIEKRQSVAFWCNPISGHATLYWYQQILGQGPKLLIQFQNNGVVDDSQLPKDRFSAERLKGVDSTLKIQPAKLEDSAVYLCASSFQGGAAGNTIYFGEGSWLTVV.

This clone has only one observation. This rearrangement joins TRBV5-1 to TRBJ2-5, with 7 positions matching TRBD1. Germline assignment: CDR1 SGHRS and CDR2 YFSETQ. With V trimmed by 6 bases and J by 5 bases, 7 bases remained unmatched. This CDR3 is built from 13 residues. The DNA for the CDR3 is TGCGCCAGCAATCTCGGGACAGCGGAGACCCAGTACTTC. Its translation: CASNLGTAETQYF.